The sequence of this T cell receptor (beta chain) was determined in a study of blood T cell repertoires in COVID-19. Study-wide context: Spain, Italy and the United States supplied samples that represented acute and convalescent COVID-19.

CDR1 is SNHLY and CDR2 is FYNNEI in the germline V gene. The CDR3 contains 14 residues. J was trimmed by 8 bases and V by 5 bases; bases with no gene match: 6. Measured with immunoSEQ multiplex PCR; TCRdb has only the in-frame clones, and not every one. This sample has 150,000 to 200,000 clones; around 85% occur once, and the top ten carry more than 7.5%. Sequenced sample: peripheral blood. J is TRBJ1-2 and V is TRBV2, with 12 bases lining up with TRBD1. This TCR was recovered from a man aged 45 to 65 with active or convalescent COVID-19. CDR3 sequence: CASSPGQGAQGYTF. As DNA, the CDR3 is TGTGCCAGCAGTCCGGGACAGGGGGCGCAAGGCTACACCTTC.